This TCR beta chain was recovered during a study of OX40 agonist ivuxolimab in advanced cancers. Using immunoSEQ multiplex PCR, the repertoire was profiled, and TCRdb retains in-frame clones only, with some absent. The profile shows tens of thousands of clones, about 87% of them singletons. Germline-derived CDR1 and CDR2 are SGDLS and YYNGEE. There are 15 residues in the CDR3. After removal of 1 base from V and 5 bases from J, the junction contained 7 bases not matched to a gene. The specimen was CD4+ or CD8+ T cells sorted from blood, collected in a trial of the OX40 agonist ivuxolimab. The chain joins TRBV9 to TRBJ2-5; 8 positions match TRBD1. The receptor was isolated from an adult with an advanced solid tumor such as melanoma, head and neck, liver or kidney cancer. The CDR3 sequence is CASSVTSRGPETQYF. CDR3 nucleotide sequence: TGTGCCAGCAGCGTAACCTCCAGGGGGCCGGAGACCCAGTACTTC. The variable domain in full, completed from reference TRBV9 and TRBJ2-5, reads DSGVTQTPKHLITATGQRVTLRCSPRSGDLSVYWYQQSLDQGLQFLIQYYNGEERAKGNILERFSAQQFPDLHSELNLSSLELGDSALYFCASSVTSRGPETQYFGPGTRLLVL.